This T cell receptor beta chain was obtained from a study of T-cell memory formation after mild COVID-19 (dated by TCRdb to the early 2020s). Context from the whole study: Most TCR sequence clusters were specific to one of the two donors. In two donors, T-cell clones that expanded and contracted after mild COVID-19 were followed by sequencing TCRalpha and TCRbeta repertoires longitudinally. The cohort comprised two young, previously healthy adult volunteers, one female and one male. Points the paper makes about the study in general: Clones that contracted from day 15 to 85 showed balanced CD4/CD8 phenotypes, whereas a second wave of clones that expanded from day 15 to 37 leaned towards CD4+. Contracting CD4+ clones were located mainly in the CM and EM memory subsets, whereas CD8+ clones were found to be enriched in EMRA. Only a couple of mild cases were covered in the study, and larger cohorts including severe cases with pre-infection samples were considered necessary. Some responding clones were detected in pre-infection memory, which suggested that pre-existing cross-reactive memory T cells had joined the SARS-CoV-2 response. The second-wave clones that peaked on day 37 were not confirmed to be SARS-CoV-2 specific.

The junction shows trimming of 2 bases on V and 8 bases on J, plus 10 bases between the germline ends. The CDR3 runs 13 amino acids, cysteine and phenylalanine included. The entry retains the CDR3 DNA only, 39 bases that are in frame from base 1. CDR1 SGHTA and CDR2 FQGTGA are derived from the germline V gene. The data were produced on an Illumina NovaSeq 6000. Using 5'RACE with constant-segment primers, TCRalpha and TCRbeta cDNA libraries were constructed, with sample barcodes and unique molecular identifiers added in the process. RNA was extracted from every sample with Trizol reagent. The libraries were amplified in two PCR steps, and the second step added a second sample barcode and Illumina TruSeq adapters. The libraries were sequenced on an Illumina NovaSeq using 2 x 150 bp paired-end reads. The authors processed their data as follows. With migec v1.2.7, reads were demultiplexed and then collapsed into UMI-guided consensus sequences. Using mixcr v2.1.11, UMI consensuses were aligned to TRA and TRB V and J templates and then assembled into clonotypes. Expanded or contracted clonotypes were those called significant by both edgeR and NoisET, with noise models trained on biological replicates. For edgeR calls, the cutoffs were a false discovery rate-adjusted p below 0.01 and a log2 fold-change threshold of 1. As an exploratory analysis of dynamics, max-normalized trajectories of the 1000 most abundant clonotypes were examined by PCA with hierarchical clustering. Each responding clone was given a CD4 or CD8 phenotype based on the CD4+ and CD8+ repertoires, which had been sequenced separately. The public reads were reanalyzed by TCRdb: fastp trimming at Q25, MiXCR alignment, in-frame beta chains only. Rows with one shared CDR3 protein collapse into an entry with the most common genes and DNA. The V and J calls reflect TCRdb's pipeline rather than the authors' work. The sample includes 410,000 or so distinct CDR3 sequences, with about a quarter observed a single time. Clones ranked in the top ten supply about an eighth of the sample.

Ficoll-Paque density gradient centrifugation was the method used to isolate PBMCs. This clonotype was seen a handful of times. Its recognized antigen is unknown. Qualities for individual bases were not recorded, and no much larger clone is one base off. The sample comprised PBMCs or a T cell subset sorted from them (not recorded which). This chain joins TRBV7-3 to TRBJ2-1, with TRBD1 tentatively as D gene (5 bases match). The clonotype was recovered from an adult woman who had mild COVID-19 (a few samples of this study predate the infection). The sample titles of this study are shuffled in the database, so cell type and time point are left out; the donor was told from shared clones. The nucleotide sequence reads TGTGCCAGCAGCTTACAGGTGGGGCATGAGCAGTTCTTC. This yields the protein CASSLQVGHEQFF.